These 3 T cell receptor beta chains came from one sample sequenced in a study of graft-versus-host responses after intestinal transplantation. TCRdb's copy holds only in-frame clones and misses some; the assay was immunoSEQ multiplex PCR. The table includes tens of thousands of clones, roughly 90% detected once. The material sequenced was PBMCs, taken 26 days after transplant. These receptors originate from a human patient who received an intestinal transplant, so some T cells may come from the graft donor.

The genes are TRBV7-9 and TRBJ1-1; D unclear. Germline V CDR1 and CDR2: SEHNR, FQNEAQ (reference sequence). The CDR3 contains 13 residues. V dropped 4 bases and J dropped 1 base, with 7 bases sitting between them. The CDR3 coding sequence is TGTGCCAGCAGCTCCCGACAGAACACTGAAGCTTTCTTT. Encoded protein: CASSSRQNTEAFF.

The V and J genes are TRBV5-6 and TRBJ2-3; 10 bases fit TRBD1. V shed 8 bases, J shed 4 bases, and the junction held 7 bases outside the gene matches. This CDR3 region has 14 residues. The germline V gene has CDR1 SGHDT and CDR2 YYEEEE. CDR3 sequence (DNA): TGTGCCAGTTCCGGGACAGGGGAAGCAGATACGCAGTATTTT. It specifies CASSGTGEADTQYF.

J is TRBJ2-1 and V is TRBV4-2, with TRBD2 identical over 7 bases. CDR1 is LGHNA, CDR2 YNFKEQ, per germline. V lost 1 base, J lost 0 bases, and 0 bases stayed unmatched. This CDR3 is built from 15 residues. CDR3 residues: CASSQASGSYNEQFF. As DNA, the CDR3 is TGTGCCAGCAGCCAAGCTAGCGGCTCCTACAATGAGCAGTTCTTC.